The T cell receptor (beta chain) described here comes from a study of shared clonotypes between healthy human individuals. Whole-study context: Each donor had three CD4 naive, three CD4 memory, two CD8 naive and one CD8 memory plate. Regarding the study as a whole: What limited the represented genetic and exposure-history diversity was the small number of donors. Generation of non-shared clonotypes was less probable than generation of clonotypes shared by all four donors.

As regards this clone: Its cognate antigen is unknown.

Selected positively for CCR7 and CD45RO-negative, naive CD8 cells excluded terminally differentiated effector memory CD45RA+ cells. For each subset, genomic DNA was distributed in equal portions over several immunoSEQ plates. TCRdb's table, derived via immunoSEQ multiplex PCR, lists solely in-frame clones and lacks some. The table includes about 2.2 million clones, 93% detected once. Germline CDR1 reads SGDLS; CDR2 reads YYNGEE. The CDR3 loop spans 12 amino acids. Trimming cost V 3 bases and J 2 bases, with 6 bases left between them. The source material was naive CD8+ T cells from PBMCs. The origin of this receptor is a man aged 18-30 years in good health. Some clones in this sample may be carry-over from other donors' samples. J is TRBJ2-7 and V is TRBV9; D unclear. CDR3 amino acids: CASSENAYEQYF. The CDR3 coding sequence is TGTGCCAGCAGCGAGAACGCCTACGAGCAGTACTTC.